This TCR beta chain was captured by sequencing in a study of vaccination and CD4 T cells after COVID-19. Study-level background: Convalescent donors totaled six males and four females, including two who were Hispanic.

Stated treatment: roughly nine-day PBMC culture with coronavirus spike peptide pools or control peptides (ViraFEST assay). Before the COVID-19 pandemic (2011-2018), CD4+ T cells were obtained from the unexposed donor. An Oncomine TCR Beta short-read assay was used to sequence the DNA from cultured CD4+ T cells. From cultured CD4+ T cells, genomic DNA was extracted. TCRdb processed the PCR reads anew with MiXCR; each CDR3 protein has one entry. The table shows roughly 9,100 distinct CDR3 sequences, with under 40% occurring only once. Details on this clonotype: Its antigen remains unknown.

V was shortened by 2 bases and J by 7 bases, with 14 bases between the two germline ends. This CDR3 region has 13 residues. Per germline, CDR1 GTSNPN and CDR2 SVGIG (reference sequence). The chain combines TRBV30 with TRBJ2-5; D possibly uses TRBD1 or TRBD2 (6 bases each). This TCR derives from a human donor in good health. The sequenced sample was CD4+ T cells from blood, cultured in vitro. CDR3: CAWSLQGGRTQYF. The CDR3 nucleotides read TGTGCCTGGAGTCTACAGGGAGGAAGGACCCAGTACTTC.